These 28 T cell receptor beta chains originate from one sample sequenced in a study of neoadjuvant anti-PD-1 for oral cavity cancer. Sequencing used immunoSEQ multiplex PCR; TCRdb keeps in-frame clones, though not all of them. The top ten hold 3.4% of the sample, which has more than 25,000 clones, around four fifths seen once. Time point described: after neoadjuvant nivolumab, at surgical resection. The specimen was PBMCs, collected after nivolumab (anti-PD-1) treatment. Source of these receptors: a person aged 35-79 years with oral cavity squamous cell carcinoma.

The V gene is TRBV5-1, the J gene TRBJ1-3; 7 bases are shared with TRBD1. The CDR3 has 14 amino acids. CDR1 and CDR2 (germline): SGHRS, YFSETQ. Trimming cost V 1 base and J 2 bases; bases outside gene matches: 0. In nucleotides, the CDR3 is TGCGCCAGCAGCTTGACAGGGGCTGGAAACACCATATATTTT. Translated: CASSLTGAGNTIYF.

This clone was picked up a small number of times. The CDR3 DNA reads TGTGCCAGCAGCTTAAACGCCGGTATGGCTGTGCGGGAGACCCAGTACTTC. This translates into CASSLNAGMAVRETQYF. V usage is TRBV11-2 and J usage is TRBJ2-5; no firm D call. The CDR3 totals 17 residues. V gave up 2 bases and J gave up 5 bases, with 21 bases separating them. The germline V gene has CDR1 SGHAT and CDR2 FQNNGV.

The V and J genes are TRBV27 and TRBJ1-6; D not resolved. This CDR3 spans 13 amino acids. The V gene's germline CDR1 is MNHEY and CDR2 SMNVEV (reference sequence). V shed 5 bases and J shed 10 bases, with 12 bases lying between them. The CDR3 nucleotides are TGTGCCAGCAGTGTAGGAGGCCTATCACCCCTCCACTTT. It specifies CASSVGGLSPLHF.

The chain carries TRBV19 and TRBJ1-5; the D is unclear. CDR3 length: 15 amino acids. Trimming removed 9 bases at V and 1 base at J, with 16 bases between. Germline lookup yields CDR1 LNHDA and CDR2 SQIVND (reference sequence). CDR3 nucleotides: TGTGCCAGGGCCCGTGGGGAAATCAGCAATCAGCCCCAGCATTTT. It is translated as CARARGEISNQPQHF.

This clone was seen a handful of times. This rearrangement joins TRBV6-1 to TRBJ1-2; 9 bases match TRBD1. V was clipped by 11 bases and J by 7 bases; unmatched bases: 11. This CDR3 comprises 13 residues. The germline V gene has CDR1 MNHNS and CDR2 SASEGT. CDR3 protein: CAGSGTGSAGYTF. As DNA, the CDR3 is TGTGCCGGCTCCGGGACAGGGTCTGCTGGCTACACCTTC.

The genes are TRBV19 and TRBJ2-2, with D perhaps TRBD1 (6 bases). V lost 5 bases to trimming and J lost 4 bases, with 11 bases between them. Germline V gene data show CDR1 as LNHDA and CDR2 as SQIVND (reference sequence). There are 14 residues in the CDR3. In nucleotides, the CDR3 is TGTGCCAGTAGTCGCCCAGGGGCCACCGGGGAGCTGTTTTTT. Translated: CASSRPGATGELFF.

The chain has TRBV2 and TRBJ1-2; a possible D gene is TRBD1 (5 bases). V lost 4 bases to trimming and J lost 3 bases, with 12 bases between them. Germline V gene lookup returns CDR1 SNHLY and CDR2 FYNNEI. This CDR3 has 14 residues. CDR3 in DNA: TGTGCCAGCAGTGCCCGACAGAGGGACTATGGCTACACCTTC. Amino acids: CASSARQRDYGYTF.

The gene calls are TRBV2 and TRBJ1-2, with D unclear. From germline, CDR1 is SNHLY and CDR2 FYNNEI. The length of the CDR3 is 12 residues. Trimming took off 5 bases at V and 8 bases at J, with 12 bases between the two ends. The CDR3 loop is CASSRTGGGYTF. CDR3 in DNA: TGTGCCAGCAGTAGGACGGGCGGAGGCTACACCTTC.

V is TRBV9 and J is TRBJ2-3; tentative D call: TRBD2 (6 bases). In germline, CDR1 is SGDLS, CDR2 YYNGEE. CDR3 length: 15 amino acids. V lost 4 bases and J lost 6, with 18 bases in between. The CDR3 loop is CASSLRTIPTDTQYF. In DNA, the CDR3 is TGTGCCAGCAGCCTCCGGACTATACCCACGGATACGCAGTATTTT.

The rearrangement links TRBV6-5 to TRBJ1-2, with D unclear. This CDR3 spans 11 amino acids. V was shortened by 1 base and J by 8 bases, with 5 bases between the two germline ends. CDR1 is MNHEY, CDR2 SVGAGI, per germline. The CDR3 loop reads CASSYLSGYTF. CDR3 coding DNA: TGTGCCAGCAGTTACTTGTCGGGCTACACCTTC.

This chain connects TRBV2 to TRBJ1-2, with D possibly matching TRBD1 (6 bases). Deletions cut 6 bases from V and 3 bases from J, with 11 bases between. The germline V gene has CDR1 SNHLY and CDR2 FYNNEI. CDR3 size: 13 residues. CDR3 bases: TGTGCCAGCAGAACGACAGGCGACTATGGCTACACCTTC. This sequence encodes CASRTTGDYGYTF.

In its sample, this clone was seen a few times. V gene TRBV4-1 combines with J gene TRBJ2-7; 7 positions agree with TRBD2. The CDR3 is made up of 16 amino acids. V gave up 1 base and J gave up 5 bases; unmatched junction bases: 11. Germline-derived CDR1 and CDR2 are MGHRA and YSYEKL. CDR3 DNA sequence: TGCGCCAGCAGCCAAGGGCTAAGGGGCGGGAGCGACGAGCAGTACTTC. The encoded protein is CASSQGLRGGSDEQYF.

V is TRBV6-4 and J is TRBJ2-1; 8 nucleotides match TRBD2. The CDR3 totals 16 residues. CDR1 and CDR2 from the germline V gene are MRHNA and SNTAGT. The V segment lost 0 bases and the J segment 4 bases; nucleotides outside the gene matches: 5. This CDR3 is CASSDSVGGAYNEQFF. CDR3 nucleotides: TGTGCCAGCAGTGACTCGGTCGGGGGGGCATACAATGAGCAGTTCTTC.

About this clone itself: At one boundary the junction diverges from the germline segment, which might be a read error. V is TRBV19 and J is TRBJ1-3; D call uncertain. Germline CDR1 is LNHDA and CDR2 is SQIVND (reference sequence). The CDR3 covers 15 residues. In DNA, the CDR3 is TGTGCCAGTAGTCCCGGACGGAGCTCTGCAAACACCATATATTTT. Translating gives CASSPGRSSANTIYF. The entire variable domain, with the rest obtained from reference TRBV19 and TRBJ1-3, is as follows: DGGITQSPKYLFRKEGQNVTLSCEQNLNHDAMYWYRQDPGQGLRLIYYSQIVNDFQKGDIAEGYSVSREKKESFPLTVTSAQKNPTAFYLCASSPGRSSANTIYFGEGSWLTVV.

The V gene is TRBV27, the J gene TRBJ2-7, with TRBD1 matching 9 bases. In germline, CDR1 is MNHEY, CDR2 SMNVEV (reference sequence). This CDR3 is 14 amino acids long. The ends lost 3 bases at V and 6 bases at J; junction bases unmatched: 6. The CDR3 DNA sequence: TGTGCCAGCAGTTTGGAGGACAGGGGTTCCGAGCAGTACTTC. It yields the protein CASSLEDRGSEQYF.

The chain employs TRBV4-3 and TRBJ2-3; D unclear. This CDR3 region has 14 residues. The germline V and J ends were trimmed by 1 base and 8 bases, with 13 bases remaining between them. The germline CDR1 and CDR2 sequences are LGHNA and YSLEER. CDR3 sequence reads: CASSQASYAITQYF. CDR3 nucleotides: TGCGCCAGCAGCCAAGCGAGTTATGCTATTACGCAGTATTTT.

The chain couples TRBV6-6 to TRBJ1-1; maybe TRBD1 (5 bases). The CDR3 has 14 amino acids. The V gene's germline CDR1 is MNHNY and CDR2 SVGAGI (reference sequence). Trimming took off 2 bases at V and 4 bases at J, with 11 bases between the two ends. For the CDR3, the DNA is TGTGCCAGCAGTTACGGGCAGGGTAGCACTGAAGCTTTCTTT. It specifies CASSYGQGSTEAFF.

A single count supports this clone. This chain connects TRBV6-1 to TRBJ1-2; 7 bases match TRBD1. With V trimmed by 5 bases and J by 0 bases, 6 bases remained unmatched. Germline CDR1 MNHNS, CDR2 SASEGT. This CDR3 is 15 amino acids long. The CDR3 reads CASSPDRIANYGYTF. The DNA of the CDR3 is TGTGCCAGCAGTCCGGACAGGATCGCTAACTATGGCTACACCTTC.

This rearrangement joins TRBV5-1 to TRBJ2-7; 9 bases are shared with TRBD1. There are 15 residues in the CDR3. CDR1 and CDR2 from the germline V gene are SGHRS and YFSETQ. J was trimmed by 1 base and V by 3 bases; bases with no gene match: 5. The CDR3 loop reads CASSSSTGGSYEQYF. The CDR3 region has the DNA TGCGCCAGCAGCTCGTCGACAGGGGGTTCCTACGAGCAGTACTTC.

The chain employs TRBV28 and TRBJ2-2; the match to TRBD2 covers 11 bases. The CDR3 has 18 amino acids. Germline CDR1 reads MDHEN; CDR2 reads SYDVKM. J gave up 4 bases and V 2 bases, and 9 bases lay outside the gene matches. The chain's CDR3 is CASSLVLAGGGGTGELFF. The CDR3 nucleotides are TGTGCCAGCAGTTTAGTCCTAGCGGGGGGAGGAGGCACCGGGGAGCTGTTTTTT.

The gene calls are TRBV6-8 and TRBJ1-1, with 7 positions matching TRBD1. The germline CDR1 and CDR2 sequences are MNHGY and SAAAGT. The CDR3 extends over 16 amino acids. J was trimmed by 0 bases and V by 0 bases; bases with no gene match: 4. This chain's CDR3 is CASSYSKDRLNTEAFF. CDR3 in DNA: TGTGCCAGCAGTTACTCCAAGGACAGGTTGAACACTGAAGCTTTCTTT.

The rearrangement links TRBV6-1 to TRBJ1-1, with D perhaps TRBD1 (5 bases). Trimming removed 6 bases from V and 2 bases from J, with 10 bases in between. The CDR3 extends over 13 amino acids. CDR1 and CDR2 (germline): MNHNS, SASEGT. The CDR3 DNA reads as TGTGCCAGCAGAATAGACAGAAACACTGAAGCTTTCTTT. It specifies CASRIDRNTEAFF.

This clone was detected once. This chain uses TRBV6-5 with TRBJ1-2; D is undetermined. From germline, CDR1 is MNHEY and CDR2 SVGAGI. The CDR3 extends over 14 amino acids. The V end was cut by 2 bases, the J end by 8 bases, with 15 bases between. CDR3 sequence (DNA): TGTGCCAGCAGTTACGTTTGGGCAGGCCCAGGCTACACCTTC. This encodes CASSYVWAGPGYTF.

Only a few counts were recorded for this clone. The V call is TRBV7-6, the J call TRBJ1-1; no firm D call. The CDR3 spans 16 residues. V gave up 0 bases and J gave up 1 base, with 12 bases separating them. Germline V lookup: CDR1 SGHVS, CDR2 FNYEAQ. In nucleotides, the CDR3 is TGTGCCAGCAGCTTAGCTTACCGAGACAAGAACACTGAAGCTTTCTTT. It encodes CASSLAYRDKNTEAFF.

The V and J genes are TRBV4-2 and TRBJ2-3; 16 bases are shared with TRBD2. V was clipped by 4 bases and J by 3 bases; unmatched bases: 10. This CDR3 contains 19 residues. CDR1 and CDR2 from the germline V gene are LGHNA and YNFKEQ. The CDR3 region has the DNA TGTGCCAGCAGCCGCGGGACTAGCGGGGGGGGACCGCGGACAGATACGCAGTATTTT. Translated: CASSRGTSGGGPRTDTQYF.

The chain joins TRBV5-1 to TRBJ1-1, with TRBD1 as a possible D gene (6 bases). The V and J ends lost 4 bases and 4 bases respectively, with 14 bases between them. The CDR3 length is 14 residues. Germline V gives CDR1 SGHRS, CDR2 YFSETQ. CDR3 loop: CASSREGGRTEAFF. The CDR3 coding sequence is TGCGCCAGCAGCCGTGAGGGGGGTCGCACTGAAGCTTTCTTT.

The rearrangement links TRBV10-2 to TRBJ2-7; 7 positions match TRBD1. The germline gives CDR1 WSHSY, CDR2 SAAADI. V was pared by 4 bases and J by 5 bases, with 2 bases of the junction left unmatched. CDR3 length: 12 amino acids. The CDR3: CASSVTGNEQYF. CDR3 DNA: TGCGCCAGCAGTGTGACAGGGAACGAGCAGTACTTC.

This clone was counted a single time. The chain employs TRBV19 and TRBJ2-3; unclear D gene. Between the trimmed V and J ends, which lost 7 bases and 2 bases, there was a span of 13 bases. This CDR3 spans 14 amino acids. Germline-derived CDR1 and CDR2 are LNHDA and SQIVND (reference sequence). The CDR3 spells CASKFGAATDTQYF. CDR3 in DNA: TGTGCCAGTAAGTTTGGAGCAGCCACAGATACGCAGTATTTT.